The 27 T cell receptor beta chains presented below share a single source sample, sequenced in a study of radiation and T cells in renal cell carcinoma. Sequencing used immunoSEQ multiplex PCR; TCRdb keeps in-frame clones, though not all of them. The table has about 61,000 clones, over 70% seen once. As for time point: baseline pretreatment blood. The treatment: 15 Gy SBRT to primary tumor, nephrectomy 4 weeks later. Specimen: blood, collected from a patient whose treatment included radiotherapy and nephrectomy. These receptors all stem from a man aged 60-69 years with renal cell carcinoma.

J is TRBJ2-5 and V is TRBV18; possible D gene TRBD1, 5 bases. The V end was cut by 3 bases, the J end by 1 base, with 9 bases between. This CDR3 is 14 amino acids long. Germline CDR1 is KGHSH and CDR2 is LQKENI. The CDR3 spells CASSPPTGQETQYF. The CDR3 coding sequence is TGTGCCAGCTCACCCCCCACAGGCCAAGAGACCCAGTACTTC.

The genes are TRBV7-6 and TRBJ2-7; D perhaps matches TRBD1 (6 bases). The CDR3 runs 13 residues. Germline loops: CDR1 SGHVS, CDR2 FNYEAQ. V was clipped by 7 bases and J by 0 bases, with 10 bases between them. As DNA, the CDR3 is TGTGCCAGCACCAAGGGGGACTCCTACGAGCAGTACTTC. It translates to CASTKGDSYEQYF.

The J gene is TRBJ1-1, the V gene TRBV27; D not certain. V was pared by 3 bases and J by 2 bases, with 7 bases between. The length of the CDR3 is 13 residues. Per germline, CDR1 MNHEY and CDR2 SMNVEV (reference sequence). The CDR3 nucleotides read TGTGCCAGCAGTTTCCCAGGAAACACTGAAGCTTTCTTT. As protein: CASSFPGNTEAFF.

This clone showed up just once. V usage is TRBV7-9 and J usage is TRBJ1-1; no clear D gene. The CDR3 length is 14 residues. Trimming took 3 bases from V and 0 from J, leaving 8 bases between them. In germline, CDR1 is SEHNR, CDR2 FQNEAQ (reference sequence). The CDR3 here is CASSFPGLNTEAFF. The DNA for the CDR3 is TGTGCCAGCAGCTTCCCCGGTTTGAACACTGAAGCTTTCTTT.

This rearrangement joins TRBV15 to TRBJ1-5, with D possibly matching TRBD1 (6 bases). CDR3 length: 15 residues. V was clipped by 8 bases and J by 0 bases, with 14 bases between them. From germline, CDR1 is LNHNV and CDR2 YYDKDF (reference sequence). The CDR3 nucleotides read TGTGCCACCGACTACGGGGGCAATAGCAATCAGCCCCAGCATTTT. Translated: CATDYGGNSNQPQHF. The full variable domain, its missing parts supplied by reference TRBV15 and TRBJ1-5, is DAMVIQNPRYQVTQFGKPVTLSCSQTLNHNVMYWYQQKSSQAPKLLFHYYDKDFNNEADTPDNFQSRRPNTSFCFLDIRSPGLGDTAMYLCATDYGGNSNQPQHFGDGTRLSIL.

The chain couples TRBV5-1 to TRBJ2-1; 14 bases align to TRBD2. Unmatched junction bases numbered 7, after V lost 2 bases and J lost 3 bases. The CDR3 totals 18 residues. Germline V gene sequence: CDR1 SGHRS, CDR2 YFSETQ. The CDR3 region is CASSLGTSGGSGYNEQFF. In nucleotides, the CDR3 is TGCGCCAGCAGCTTAGGGACTAGCGGGGGTTCGGGCTACAATGAGCAGTTCTTC.

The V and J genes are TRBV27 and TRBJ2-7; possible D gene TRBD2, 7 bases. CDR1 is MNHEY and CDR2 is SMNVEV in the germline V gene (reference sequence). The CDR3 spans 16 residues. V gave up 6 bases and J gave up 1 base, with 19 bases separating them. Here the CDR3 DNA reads TGTGCCAGCAGCCCCTGGGGGCGGGAGAGGTCCTACGAGCAGTACGTC. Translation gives CASSPWGRERSYEQYV.

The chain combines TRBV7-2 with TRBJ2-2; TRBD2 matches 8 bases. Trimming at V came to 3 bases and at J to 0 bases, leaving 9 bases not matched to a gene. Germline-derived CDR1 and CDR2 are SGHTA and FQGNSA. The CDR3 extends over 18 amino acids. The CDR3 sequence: CASSLTSASPANTGELFF. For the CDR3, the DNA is TGTGCCAGCAGCTTGACTAGCGCGTCCCCCGCGAACACCGGGGAGCTGTTTTTT.

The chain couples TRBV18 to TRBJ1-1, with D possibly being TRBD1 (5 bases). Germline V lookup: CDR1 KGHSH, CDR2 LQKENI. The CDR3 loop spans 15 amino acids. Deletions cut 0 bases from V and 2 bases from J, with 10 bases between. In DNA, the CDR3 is TGTGCCAGCTCACCACCGTTTCAGGGTAACACTGAAGCTTTCTTT. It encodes CASSPPFQGNTEAFF.

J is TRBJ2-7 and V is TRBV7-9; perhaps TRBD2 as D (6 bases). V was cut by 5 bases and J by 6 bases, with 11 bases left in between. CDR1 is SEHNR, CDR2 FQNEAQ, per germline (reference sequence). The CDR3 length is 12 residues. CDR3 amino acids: CASSPPGGEQYV. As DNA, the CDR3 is TGTGCCAGCAGCCCCCCCGGGGGCGAGCAGTACGTC.

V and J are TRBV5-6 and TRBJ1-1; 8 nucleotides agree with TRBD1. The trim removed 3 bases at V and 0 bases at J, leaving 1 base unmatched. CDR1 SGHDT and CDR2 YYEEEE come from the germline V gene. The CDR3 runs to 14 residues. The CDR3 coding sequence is TGTGCCAGCAGCTGGGACAGGTTGAACACTGAAGCTTTCTTT. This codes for CASSWDRLNTEAFF.

The CDR3 bases are TGCGCCAGCAGCCAAACAGGGGTCGGTAATGAAGCTTTCTTT. Protein: CASSQTGVGNEAFF. The gene calls are TRBV4-3 and TRBJ1-1, with 7 bases aligning to TRBD1. The V segment lost 2 bases and the J segment 7 bases; nucleotides outside the gene matches: 7. The CDR3 has 14 residues. Germline V lookup: CDR1 LGHNA, CDR2 YSLEER.

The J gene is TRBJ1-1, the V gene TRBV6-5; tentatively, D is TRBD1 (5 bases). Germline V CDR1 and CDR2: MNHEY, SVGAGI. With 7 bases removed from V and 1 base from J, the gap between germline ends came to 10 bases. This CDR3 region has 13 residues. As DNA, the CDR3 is TGTGCCAGCAAACTCGACAGGAACACTGAAGCTTTCTTT. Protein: CASKLDRNTEAFF.

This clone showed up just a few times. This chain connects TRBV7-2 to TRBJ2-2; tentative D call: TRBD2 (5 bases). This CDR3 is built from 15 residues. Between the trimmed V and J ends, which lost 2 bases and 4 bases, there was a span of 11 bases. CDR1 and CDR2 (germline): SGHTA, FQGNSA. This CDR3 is CASSLFPGSTGELFF. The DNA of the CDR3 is TGTGCCAGCAGCTTATTTCCGGGGAGCACCGGGGAGCTGTTTTTT.

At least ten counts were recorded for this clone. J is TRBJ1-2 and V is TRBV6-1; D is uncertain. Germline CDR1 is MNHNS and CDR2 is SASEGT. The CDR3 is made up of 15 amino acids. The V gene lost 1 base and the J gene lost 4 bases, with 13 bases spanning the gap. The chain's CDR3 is CASSEVWFLSYGYTF. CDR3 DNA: TGTGCCAGCAGTGAAGTTTGGTTTTTAAGCTATGGCTACACCTTC.

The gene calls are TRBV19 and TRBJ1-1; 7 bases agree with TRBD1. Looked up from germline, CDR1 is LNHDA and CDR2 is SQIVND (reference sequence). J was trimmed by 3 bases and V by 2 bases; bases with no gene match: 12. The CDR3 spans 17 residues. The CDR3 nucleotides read TGTGCCAGTAGTATAACAGGAGTGATTGGGACAGACACTGAAGCTTTCTTT. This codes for CASSITGVIGTDTEAFF.

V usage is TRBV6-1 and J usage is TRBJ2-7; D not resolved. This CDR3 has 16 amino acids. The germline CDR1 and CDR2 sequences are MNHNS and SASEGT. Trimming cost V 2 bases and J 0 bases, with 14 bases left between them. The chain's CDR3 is CASSEQVTARSYEQYF. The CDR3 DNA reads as TGTGCCAGCAGTGAACAGGTAACAGCTCGCTCCTACGAGCAGTACTTC.

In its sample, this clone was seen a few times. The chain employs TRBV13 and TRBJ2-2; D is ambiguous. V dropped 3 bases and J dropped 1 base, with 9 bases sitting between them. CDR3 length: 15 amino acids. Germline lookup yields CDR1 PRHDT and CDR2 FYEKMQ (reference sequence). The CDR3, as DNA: TGTGCCAGCAGCTTGGTACTGAAGAACACCGGGGAGCTGTTTTTT. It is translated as CASSLVLKNTGELFF. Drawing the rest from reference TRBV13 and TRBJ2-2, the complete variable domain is AAGVIQSPRHLIKEKRETATLKCYPIPRHDTVYWYQQGPGQDPQFLISFYEKMQSDKGSIPDRFSAQQFSDYHSELNMSSLELGDSALYFCASSLVLKNTGELFFGEGSRLTVL.

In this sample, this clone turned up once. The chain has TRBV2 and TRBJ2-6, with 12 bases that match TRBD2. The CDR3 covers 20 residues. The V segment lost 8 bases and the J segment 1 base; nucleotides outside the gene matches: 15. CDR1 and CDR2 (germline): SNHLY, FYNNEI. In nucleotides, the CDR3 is TGTGCCAGCGGACTAGCGGGATCCTCGGGACATTTTTCTGGGGCCAACGTCCTGACTTTC. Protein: CASGLAGSSGHFSGANVLTF.

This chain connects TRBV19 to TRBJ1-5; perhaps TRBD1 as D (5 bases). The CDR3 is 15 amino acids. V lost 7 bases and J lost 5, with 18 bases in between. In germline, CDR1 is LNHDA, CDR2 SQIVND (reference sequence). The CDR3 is CASIPGGKGHQPQHF. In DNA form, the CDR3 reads TGTGCCAGTATCCCGGGGGGGAAGGGCCATCAGCCCCAGCATTTT.

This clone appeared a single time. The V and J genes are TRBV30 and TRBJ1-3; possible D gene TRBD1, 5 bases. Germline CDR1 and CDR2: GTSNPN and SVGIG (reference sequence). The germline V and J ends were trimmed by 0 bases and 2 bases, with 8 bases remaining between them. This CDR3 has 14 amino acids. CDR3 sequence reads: CAWSVLGAGNTIYF. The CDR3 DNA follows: TGTGCCTGGAGTGTACTAGGGGCTGGAAACACCATATATTTT.

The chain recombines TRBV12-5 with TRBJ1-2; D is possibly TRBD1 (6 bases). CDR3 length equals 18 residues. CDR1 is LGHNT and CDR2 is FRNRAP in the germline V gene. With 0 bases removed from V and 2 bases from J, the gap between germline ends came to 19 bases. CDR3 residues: CASGLVIGGGQINYGYTF. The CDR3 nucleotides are TGTGCTAGTGGTTTGGTAATCGGGGGTGGACAGATCAACTATGGCTACACCTTC.

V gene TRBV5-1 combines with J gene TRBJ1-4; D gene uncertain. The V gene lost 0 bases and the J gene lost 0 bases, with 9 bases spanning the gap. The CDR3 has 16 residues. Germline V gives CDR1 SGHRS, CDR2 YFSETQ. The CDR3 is CASSLAMVATNEKLFF. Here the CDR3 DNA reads TGCGCCAGCAGCTTGGCCATGGTAGCAACTAATGAAAAACTGTTTTTT.

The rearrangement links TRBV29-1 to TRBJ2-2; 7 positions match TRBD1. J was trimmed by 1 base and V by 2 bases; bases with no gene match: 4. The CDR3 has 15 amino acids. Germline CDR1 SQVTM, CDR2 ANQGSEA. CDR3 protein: CSVEFGTVNTGELFF. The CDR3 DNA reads TGCAGCGTTGAATTCGGGACAGTGAACACCGGGGAGCTGTTTTTT.

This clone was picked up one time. CDR3 residues: CASSLEWGSYEQYV. The CDR3 region has the DNA TGTGCCAGCAGCTTGGAGTGGGGGTCCTACGAGCAGTACGTC. The gene calls are TRBV5-5 and TRBJ2-7; possibly TRBD1 or TRBD2 for D (5 bases each). V lost 0 bases and J 1 base, leaving 8 bases between the germline ends. Germline values: CDR1 SGHKS, CDR2 YYEKEE (reference sequence). The CDR3 contains 14 residues.

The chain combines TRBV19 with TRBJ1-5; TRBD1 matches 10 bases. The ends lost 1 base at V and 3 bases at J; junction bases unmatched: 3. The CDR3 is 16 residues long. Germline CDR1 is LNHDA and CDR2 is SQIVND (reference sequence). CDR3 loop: CASSIGTGGNNQPQHF. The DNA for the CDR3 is TGTGCCAGTAGTATAGGGACAGGGGGAAACAATCAGCCCCAGCATTTT. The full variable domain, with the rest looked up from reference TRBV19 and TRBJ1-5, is DGGITQSPKYLFRKEGQNVTLSCEQNLNHDAMYWYRQDPGQGLRLIYYSQIVNDFQKGDIAEGYSVSREKKESFPLTVTSAQKNPTAFYLCASSIGTGGNNQPQHFGDGTRLSIL.

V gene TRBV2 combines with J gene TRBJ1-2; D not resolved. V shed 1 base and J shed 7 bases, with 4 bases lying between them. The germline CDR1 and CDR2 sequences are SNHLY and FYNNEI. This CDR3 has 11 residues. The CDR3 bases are TGTGCCAGCAGTGAAGATAGTGGCTACACCTTC. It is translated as CASSEDSGYTF.